This T cell receptor beta chain was captured in a study of T cell changes during pregnancy in multiple sclerosis. Assay used: immunoSEQ multiplex PCR; TCRdb lists only in-frame clones, some missing. This sample has under 90,000 clones, with roughly nine tenths found just once. Germline V gene lookup returns CDR1 SEHNR and CDR2 FQNEAQ (reference sequence). The trim removed 2 bases at V and 5 bases at J, leaving 6 bases unmatched. The CDR3 covers 15 residues. Source: peripheral blood, taken in the second trimester of pregnancy. V gene TRBV7-9 combines with J gene TRBJ2-7, with 10 bases fitting TRBD2. The source of this sequence is a female donor in good health, enrolled as a control in a pregnancy study. The CDR3 sequence is CASSLRAGGMHEQYF. The CDR3 bases are TGTGCCAGCAGCTTACGAGCGGGAGGGATGCACGAGCAGTACTTC.